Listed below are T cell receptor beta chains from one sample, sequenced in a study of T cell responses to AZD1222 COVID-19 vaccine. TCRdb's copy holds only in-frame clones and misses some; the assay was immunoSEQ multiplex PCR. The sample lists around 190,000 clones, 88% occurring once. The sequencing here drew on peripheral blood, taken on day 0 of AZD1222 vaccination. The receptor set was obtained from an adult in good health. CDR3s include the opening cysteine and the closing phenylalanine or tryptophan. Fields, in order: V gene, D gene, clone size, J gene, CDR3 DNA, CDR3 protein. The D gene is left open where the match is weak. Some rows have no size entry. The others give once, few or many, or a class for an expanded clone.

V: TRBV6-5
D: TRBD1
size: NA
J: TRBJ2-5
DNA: TGTGCCAGCAGGGACAGGGCCCAAAGGGAGACCCAGTACTTC
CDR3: CASRDRAQRETQYF

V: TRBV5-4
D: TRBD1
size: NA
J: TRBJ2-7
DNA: TGTGCCAGCAGCTCCCTGACAGGGAAGAACTACGAGCAGTACTTC
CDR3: CASSSLTGKNYEQYF

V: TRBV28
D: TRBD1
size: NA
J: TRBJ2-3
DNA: TGTGCCAGCAGTCTATTGGGACAGGGAGAGGCAGATACGCAGTATTTT
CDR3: CASSLLGQGEADTQYF

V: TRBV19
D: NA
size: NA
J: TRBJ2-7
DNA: TGTGCCAGTAGTATTGTCCTTTTGGGGCAGTCCTACGAGCAGTACTTC
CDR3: CASSIVLLGQSYEQYF

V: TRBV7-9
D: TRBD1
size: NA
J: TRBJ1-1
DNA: TGTGCCAGCAGCTCGGGGACAGGGATGACTGAAGCTTTCTTT
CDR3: CASSSGTGMTEAFF

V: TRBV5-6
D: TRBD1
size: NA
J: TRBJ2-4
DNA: TGTGCCAGCAGCTTGGCCTCCGGGACAGGACGAGTAGCCAAAAACATTCAGTACTTC
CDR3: CASSLASGTGRVAKNIQYF

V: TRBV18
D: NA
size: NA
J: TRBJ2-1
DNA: TGTGCCAGCTCACTATACCTGGATGGGAATGAGCAGTTCTTC
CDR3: CASSLYLDGNEQFF

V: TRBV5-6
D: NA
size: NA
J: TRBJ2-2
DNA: TGTGCCAGCATCCGGTTTGGGGGCGGGGAGCTGTTTTTT
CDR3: CASIRFGGGELFF

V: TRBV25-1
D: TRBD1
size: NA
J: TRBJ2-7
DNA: TGTGCCAGCAGTGGACAGGGGACCTACGAGCAGTACTTC
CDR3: CASSGQGTYEQYF

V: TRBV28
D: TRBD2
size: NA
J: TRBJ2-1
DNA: TGTGCCAGCATCGCCGGGACTAGCGGGAGAAATGAGCAGTTCTTC
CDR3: CASIAGTSGRNEQFF

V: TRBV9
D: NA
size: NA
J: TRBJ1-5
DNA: TGTGCCAGCAGCGTAGGACAGTCTGCCCCGCCCCAGCATTTT
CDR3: CASSVGQSAPPQHF

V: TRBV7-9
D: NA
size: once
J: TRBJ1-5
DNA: TGTGCCAGCAGCTTGGGAATCAATCAGCCCCAGCATTTT
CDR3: CASSLGINQPQHF

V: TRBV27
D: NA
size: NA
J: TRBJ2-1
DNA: TGTGCCAGCAGTTTATCTCTGAGGGCCAATGAGCAGTTCTTC
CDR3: CASSLSLRANEQFF

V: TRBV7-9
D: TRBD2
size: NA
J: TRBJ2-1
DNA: TGTGCCAGCAGCCAAAGACTAGCGGGGACCTACAATGAGCAGTTCTTC
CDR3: CASSQRLAGTYNEQFF

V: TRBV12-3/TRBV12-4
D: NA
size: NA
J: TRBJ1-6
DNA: TGTGCCAGCACCGTATCTGATTCACCCCTCCACTTT
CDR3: CASTVSDSPLHF

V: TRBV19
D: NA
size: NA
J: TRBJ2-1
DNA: TGTGCCAGTAAGAGGGGTCAGGGGATATATGAGCAGTTCTTC
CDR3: CASKRGQGIYEQFF

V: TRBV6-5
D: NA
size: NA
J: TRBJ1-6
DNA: TGTGCCAGCAGTTACGCGGGGAATTCACCCCTCCACTTT
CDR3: CASSYAGNSPLHF

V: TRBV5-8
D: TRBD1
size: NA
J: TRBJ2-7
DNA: TGTGCCAGCAGCTTGGGTCAGGGGGCAAACGAGCAGTACTTC
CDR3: CASSLGQGANEQYF

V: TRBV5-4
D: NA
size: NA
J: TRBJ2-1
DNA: TGTGCCAGCAGCTTGGAATATGAGCAGTTCTTC
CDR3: CASSLEYEQFF

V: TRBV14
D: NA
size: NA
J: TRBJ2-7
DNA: TGTGCCAGCAGCCAAGGTTCAGGGTGGGGGACCTACGAGCAGTACTTC
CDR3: CASSQGSGWGTYEQYF

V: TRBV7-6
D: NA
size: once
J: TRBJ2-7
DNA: TGTGCCAGCAGCTTAGGAGACGGGGGAAGAGGCTCCTACGAGCAGTACTTC
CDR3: CASSLGDGGRGSYEQYF

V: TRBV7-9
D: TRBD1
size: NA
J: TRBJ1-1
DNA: TGTGCCAGCAGCTTAGTCGGACAGGGGGCGCGTGGCACTGAAGCTTTCTTT
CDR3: CASSLVGQGARGTEAFF

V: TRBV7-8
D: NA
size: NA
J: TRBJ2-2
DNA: TGTGCCAGCAGCCTAGCGGCAGAGACAGGCCGCGGGGAGCTGTTTTTT
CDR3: CASSLAAETGRGELFF

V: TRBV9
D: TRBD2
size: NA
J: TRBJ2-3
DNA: TGTGCCAGCAGCTATGGACTAGCGGGAGGAATCTCAGATACGCAGTATTTT
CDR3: CASSYGLAGGISDTQYF

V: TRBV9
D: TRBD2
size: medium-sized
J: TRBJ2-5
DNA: TGTGCCAGCAGCTTCCTCACGGGGGGGCGGGAGACCCAGTACTTC
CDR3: CASSFLTGGRETQYF

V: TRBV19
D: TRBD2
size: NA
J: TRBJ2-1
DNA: TGTGCCAGTAGTATCTCCGGGACTAGCGGTTACAATGAGCAGTTCTTC
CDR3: CASSISGTSGYNEQFF

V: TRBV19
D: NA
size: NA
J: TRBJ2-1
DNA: TGTGCCAGTAGTATTTCTCTGGGGCCATACAATGAGCAGTTCTTC
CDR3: CASSISLGPYNEQFF

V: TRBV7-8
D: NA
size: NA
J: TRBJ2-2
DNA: TGTGCCAGCAGGTTACGTCAAGGGAACACCGGGGAGCTGTTTTTT
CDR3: CASRLRQGNTGELFF

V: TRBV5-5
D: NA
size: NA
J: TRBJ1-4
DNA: TGTGCCAGCAGCTTGGAAGGGCTTGCAACTAATGAAAAACTGTTTTTT
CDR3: CASSLEGLATNEKLFF

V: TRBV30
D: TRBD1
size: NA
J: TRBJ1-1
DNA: TGTGCCTGGGGACAGGGGGCTGGGGTCACTGAAGCTTTCTTT
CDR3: CAWGQGAGVTEAFF

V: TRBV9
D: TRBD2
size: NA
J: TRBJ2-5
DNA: TGTGCCAGCAGCGCCTGGACTAGCGAAATGGAGACCCAGTACTTC
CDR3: CASSAWTSEMETQYF

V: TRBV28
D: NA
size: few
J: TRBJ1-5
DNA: TGTGCCAGCAGTTCAGGACGGCCCCAGCATTTT
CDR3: CASSSGRPQHF

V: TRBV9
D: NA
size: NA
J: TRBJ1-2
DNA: TGTGCCAGCAGCCCCCCGCCTCCAGGGTCCTACACCTTC
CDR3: CASSPPPPGSYTF